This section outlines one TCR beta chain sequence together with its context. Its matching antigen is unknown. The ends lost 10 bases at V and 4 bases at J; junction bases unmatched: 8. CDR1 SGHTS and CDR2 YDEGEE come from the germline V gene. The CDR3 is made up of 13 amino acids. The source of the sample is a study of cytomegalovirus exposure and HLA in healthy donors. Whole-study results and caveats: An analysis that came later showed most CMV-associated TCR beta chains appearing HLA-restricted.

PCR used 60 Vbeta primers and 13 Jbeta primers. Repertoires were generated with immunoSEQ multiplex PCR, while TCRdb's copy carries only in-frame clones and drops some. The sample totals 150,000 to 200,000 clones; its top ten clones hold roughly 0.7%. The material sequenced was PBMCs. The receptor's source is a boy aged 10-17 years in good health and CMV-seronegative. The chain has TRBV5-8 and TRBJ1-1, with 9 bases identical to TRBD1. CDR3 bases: TGTGCCGGAAACAGGGGGCAGTCCACTGAAGCTTTCTTT. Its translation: CAGNRGQSTEAFF.